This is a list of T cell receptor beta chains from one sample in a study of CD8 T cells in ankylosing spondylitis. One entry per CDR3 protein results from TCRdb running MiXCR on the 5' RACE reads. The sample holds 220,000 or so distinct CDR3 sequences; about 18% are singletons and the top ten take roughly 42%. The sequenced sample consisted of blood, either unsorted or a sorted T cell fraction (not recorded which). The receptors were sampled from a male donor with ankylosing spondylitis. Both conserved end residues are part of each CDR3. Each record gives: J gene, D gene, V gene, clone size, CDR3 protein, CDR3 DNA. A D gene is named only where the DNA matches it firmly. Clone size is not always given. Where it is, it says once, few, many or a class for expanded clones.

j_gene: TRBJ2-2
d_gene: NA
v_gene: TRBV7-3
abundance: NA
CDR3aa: CASSLNTGPAGELFF
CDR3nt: TGTGCCAGCAGCTTAAATACAGGTCCCGCCGGGGAGCTGTTTTTT

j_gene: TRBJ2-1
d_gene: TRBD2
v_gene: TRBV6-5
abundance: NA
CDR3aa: CASSYSKAGSSYNEQFF
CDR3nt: TGTGCCAGCAGTTACTCGAAAGCGGGGAGCTCCTACAATGAGCAGTTCTTC

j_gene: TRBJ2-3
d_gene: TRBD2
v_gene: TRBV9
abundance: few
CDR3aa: CASSLTSVSTDTQYF
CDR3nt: TGTGCCAGCAGCCTTACTAGCGTTAGCACAGATACGCAGTATTTT

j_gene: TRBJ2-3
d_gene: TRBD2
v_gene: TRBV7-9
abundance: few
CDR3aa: CASTLGGVGDTQYF
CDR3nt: TGTGCCAGCACGCTGGGAGGGGTCGGAGATACGCAGTATTTT

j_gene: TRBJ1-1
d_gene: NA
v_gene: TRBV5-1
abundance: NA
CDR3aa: CASSLGSDIEAFF
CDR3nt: TGCGCCAGCAGCTTGGGGTCTGACATTGAAGCTTTCTTT

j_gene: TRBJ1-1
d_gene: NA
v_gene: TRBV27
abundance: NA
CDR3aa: CASSLFVRGPEAFF
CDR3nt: TGTGCCAGCAGTTTATTCGTAAGGGGTCCTGAAGCTTTCTTT

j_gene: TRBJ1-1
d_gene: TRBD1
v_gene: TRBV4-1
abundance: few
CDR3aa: CASSRGQGEAFF
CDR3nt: TGCGCCAGCAGCCGAGGACAGGGTGAAGCTTTCTTT

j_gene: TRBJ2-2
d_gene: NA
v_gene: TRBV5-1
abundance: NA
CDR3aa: CASSLWPGAGELFF
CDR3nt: TGCGCCAGCAGCTTGTGGCCAGGCGCCGGGGAGCTGTTTTTT

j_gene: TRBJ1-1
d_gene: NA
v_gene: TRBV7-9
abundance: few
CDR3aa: CASSLEIDENTEAFF
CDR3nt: TGTGCCAGCAGCTTAGAGATAGACGAGAACACTGAAGCTTTCTTT

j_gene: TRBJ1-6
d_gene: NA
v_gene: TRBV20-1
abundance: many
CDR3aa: CSARGLGDSPLHF
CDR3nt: TGCAGTGCTAGAGGACTAGGTGATTCACCCCTCCACTTT

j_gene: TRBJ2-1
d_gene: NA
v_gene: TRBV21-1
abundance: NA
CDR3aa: CASSKTSGKSSYNEQFF
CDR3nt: TGTGCCAGCAGCAAGACTAGCGGGAAAAGCTCCTACAATGAGCAGTTCTTC

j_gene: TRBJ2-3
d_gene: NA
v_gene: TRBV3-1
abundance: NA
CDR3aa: CASSQDRDLDGLEYF
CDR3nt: TGTGCCAGCAGCCAAGATCGCGATTTGGACGGGTTGGAGTATTTT

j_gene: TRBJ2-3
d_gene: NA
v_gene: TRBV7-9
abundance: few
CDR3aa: CASSYALPGLGDTQYF
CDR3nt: TGTGCCAGCAGCTACGCGCTTCCGGGGCTAGGGGATACGCAGTATTTT